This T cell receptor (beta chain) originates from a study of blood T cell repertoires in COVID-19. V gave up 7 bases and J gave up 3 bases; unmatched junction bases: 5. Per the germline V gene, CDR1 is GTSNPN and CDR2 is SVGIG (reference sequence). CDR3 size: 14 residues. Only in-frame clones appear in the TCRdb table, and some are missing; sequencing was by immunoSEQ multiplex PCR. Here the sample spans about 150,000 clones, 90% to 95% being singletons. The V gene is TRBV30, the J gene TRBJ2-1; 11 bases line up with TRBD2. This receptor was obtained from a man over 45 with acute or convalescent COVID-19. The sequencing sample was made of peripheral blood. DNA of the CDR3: TGTGCCTCGCCCGGGACTAGCGGCTACAATGAGCAGTTCTTC. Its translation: CASPGTSGYNEQFF.